This TCR beta chain originates from a study of OX40 agonist ivuxolimab in advanced cancers. The CDR3 contains 15 residues. CDR1 and CDR2 from the germline V gene are KGHSH and LQKENI. V dropped 2 bases and J dropped 0 bases, with 8 bases sitting between them. TCRdb's copy holds only in-frame clones and misses some; the assay was immunoSEQ multiplex PCR. Of about 31,000 clones listed, around nine tenths are singletons. The J gene is TRBJ2-1, the V gene TRBV18; D remains ambiguous. This sequence originates from an adult with an advanced solid tumor such as melanoma, head and neck, liver or kidney cancer. The sequences come from CD4+ or CD8+ T cells sorted from blood, collected in a trial of the OX40 agonist ivuxolimab. The CDR3 bases are TGTGCCAGCTCACCAGGGCGAAGCTCCTACAATGAGCAGTTCTTC. This gives the protein CASSPGRSSYNEQFF.